This T cell receptor (beta chain) was found in a study of T-cell memory formation after mild COVID-19. About the research overall: Largely, the TCR clusters proved donor specific.

Study-wide findings and caveats: SARS-CoV-2 specificity of second-wave clones peaking day 37 was unconfirmed. The study found balanced CD4/CD8 in clones contracting day 15 to 85 and a CD4+ lean in later expanders. Contracting CD4+ clones sat mainly in CM and EM; CD8+ in EMRA.

This clonotype was detected only a few times. Its antigen is unknown. V was cut by 6 bases and J by 5 bases, with 20 bases left in between. The CDR3 totals 16 residues. TCRdb fed the 5' RACE reads into MiXCR, producing one record per CDR3 protein. Of almost 550,000 distinct CDR3 sequences listed, roughly 22% are singletons. This chain joins TRBV12-3 or TRBV12-4 and TRBJ2-1; D is perhaps TRBD2 (6 bases). This sequence originates from an adult woman who had mild COVID-19 (a few samples of this study predate the infection). Cell type and time point are not known. Sequenced input: PBMCs or a T cell subset sorted from them (not recorded which). CDR3 region: CASSLHVGLPNNEQFF. CDR3 sequence (DNA): TGTGCCAGCAGCTTACACGTGGGACTTCCGAACAATGAGCAGTTCTTC.